The 30 T cell receptor beta chains reported below all come from one sample, sequenced in a study of patients and donors after allogeneic stem cell transplantation. TCRdb analysed the RT-PCR reads with MiXCR anew, one entry per CDR3 protein. The repertoire holds tens of thousands of distinct CDR3 sequences, just under 5% seen once, with 2% to 3% in the top ten. The source material was blood, either unsorted or a sorted T cell fraction (not recorded which). The source is a human donor who was either an allogeneic HSCT recipient or a stem cell or donor lymphocyte infusion donor (not recorded which). It is not recorded whose cells these are; they may come from a transplant donor.

This clonotype appeared many times. The chain is built from TRBV2 and TRBJ1-6; TRBD1 matches at 7 bases. J lost 5 bases, V lost 5 bases, and 6 bases had no gene match. The CDR3 is made up of 15 amino acids. The germline gives CDR1 SNHLY, CDR2 FYNNEI. CDR3 residues: CASSLGQLNNSPLHF. The DNA of the CDR3 is TGTGCCAGCAGTCTGGGACAGCTCAATAATTCACCCCTCCACTTT.

This clonotype was seen many times. The V gene is TRBV29-1, the J gene TRBJ2-3; possibly TRBD1 for D (5 bases). This CDR3 is built from 13 residues. Between the trimmed V and J ends, which lost 3 bases and 2 bases, there was a span of 9 bases. Germline CDR1 and CDR2: SQVTM and ANQGSEA. The CDR3 nucleotides are TGCAGCGTTGACAGGGTCTCCACAGATACGCAGTATTTT. Its translation: CSVDRVSTDTQYF.

V and J are TRBV2 and TRBJ2-7; D possibly corresponds to TRBD2 (5 bases). The CDR3 consists of 14 residues. Trimming removed 6 bases from V and 0 bases from J, with 12 bases in between. The germline V gene has CDR1 SNHLY and CDR2 FYNNEI. The CDR3 here is CASSGMVSSYEQYF. The CDR3 coding sequence is TGTGCCAGCAGCGGGATGGTCAGCTCCTACGAGCAGTACTTC. Variable domain in full (rest from reference TRBV2 and TRBJ2-7): EPEVTQTPSHQVTQMGQEVILRCVPISNHLYFYWYRQILGQKVEFLVSFYNNEISEKSEIFDDQFSVERPDGSNFTLKIRSTKLEDSAMYFCASSGMVSSYEQYFGPGTRLTVT.

This clonotype was counted at least ten times. This chain connects TRBV14 to TRBJ1-2, with 8 bases identical to TRBD1. This CDR3 contains 17 residues. Germline CDR1 SGHDN, CDR2 FVKESK. Losses at the gene ends were 6 bases for V and 1 base for J; bases not matched to a gene: 13. CDR3 in amino acids: CASRGKGQASDNYGYTF. CDR3 sequence (DNA): TGTGCCAGCAGGGGAAAGGGACAGGCCTCGGATAACTATGGCTACACCTTC.

This clonotype was picked up many times. This sequence joins TRBV25-1 and TRBJ2-7, with 10 nucleotides matching TRBD1. CDR1 is MGHDK, CDR2 SYGVNS, per germline. This CDR3 is built from 14 residues. J lost 3 bases, V lost 5 bases, and 4 bases had no gene match. The CDR3 sequence is CASSRDRGSYEQYF. In nucleotides, the CDR3 is TGTGCCAGCAGTCGGGACAGGGGTAGCTACGAGCAGTACTTC.

In this sample, this clonotype turned up many times. The chain carries TRBV6-1 and TRBJ2-7; D gene ambiguous. The CDR3 is 12 amino acids. The V gene lost 8 bases and the J gene lost 2 bases, with 10 bases spanning the gap. In germline, CDR1 is MNHNS, CDR2 SASEGT. The CDR3 loop reads CASRVSTYEQYF. The CDR3 nucleotides read TGTGCCAGCCGTGTCTCTACCTACGAGCAGTACTTC.

This clonotype was observed at least ten times. A junction boundary mismatches the germline segment, possibly from a read error. The V call is TRBV4-1, the J call TRBJ1-1, with TRBD1 as a possible D gene (6 bases). CDR3 length: 14 amino acids. Per germline, CDR1 MGHRA and CDR2 YSYEKL. The CDR3, as DNA: TGTGCCAGCCGCGGGGGCCTTCGGGGCACTGAAGCTTTCTTT. Translated: CASRGGLRGTEAFF.

The table lists this clonotype with many counts. The chain links TRBV5-6 to TRBJ2-1; D might be TRBD2 (6 bases). The CDR3 has 16 residues. V was shortened by 4 bases and J by 0 bases, with 14 bases between the two germline ends. Germline CDR1 SGHDT, CDR2 YYEEEE. CDR3 loop: CASSMGLFSSYNEQFF. The CDR3 coding sequence is TGTGCCAGCAGCATGGGACTCTTTAGCTCCTACAATGAGCAGTTCTTC.

This clonotype was counted at least ten times. V is TRBV7-2 and J is TRBJ2-3; tentatively, D is TRBD2 (7 bases). The germline V gene encodes CDR1 SGHTA and CDR2 FQGNSA. The V and J ends lost 4 bases and 4 bases respectively, with 15 bases between them. This CDR3 comprises 15 residues. The CDR3 coding sequence is TGTGCCAGCAGCTCGGGGGGCCGGGAGTCAGATACGCAGTATTTT. Translation: CASSSGGRESDTQYF.

This clonotype has ten or more counts. This chain links TRBV20-1 with TRBJ2-5; weak D call: TRBD1 (6 bases). The CDR3 loop spans 13 amino acids. Germline CDR1 reads DFQATT; CDR2 reads SNEGSKA (reference sequence). Deletions cut 6 bases from V and 0 bases from J, with 11 bases between. CDR3 sequence: CSAQGGHQETQYF. DNA for the CDR3: TGCAGTGCACAAGGGGGACACCAAGAGACCCAGTACTTC.

This clonotype was detected ten times or more. The V and J genes are TRBV3-1 and TRBJ1-1; D ambiguous. The CDR3 sequence is 12 residues long. V was pared by 2 bases and J by 0 bases, with 1 base between. Looked up from germline, CDR1 is LGHDT and CDR2 is YNNKEL (reference sequence). The CDR3 nucleotides read TGTGCCAGCAGCCAAATGAACACTGAAGCTTTCTTT. It translates to CASSQMNTEAFF.

This clonotype appeared many times. This chain joins TRBV20-1 and TRBJ2-5; D is unclear. The CDR3 has 11 residues. Trimming stripped 6 bases from V and 5 bases from J, with 10 bases between. Germline lookup yields CDR1 DFQATT and CDR2 SNEGSKA (reference sequence). The CDR3 DNA follows: TGCAGTGCGAGGTACCTTGAGACCCAGTACTTC. This encodes CSARYLETQYF.

This clonotype was observed a handful of times. V gene TRBV24-1 combines with J gene TRBJ2-3; D is perhaps TRBD2 (5 bases). Trimming shortened V by 4 bases and J by 0 bases, and 19 bases separated the two germline ends. This CDR3 has 18 amino acids. Germline CDR1 KGHDR, CDR2 SFDVKD. Here the CDR3 reads CATSERWSGSRSTDTQYF. As DNA, the CDR3 is TGTGCCACCAGTGAACGGTGGTCGGGGAGTAGAAGCACAGATACGCAGTATTTT.

The V and J genes are TRBV4-1 and TRBJ2-4, with 7 nucleotides matching TRBD2. With 2 bases clipped from V and 7 bases from J, the junction kept 11 bases outside the gene matches. Germline V gene lookup returns CDR1 MGHRA and CDR2 YSYEKL. The CDR3 consists of 16 residues. As DNA, the CDR3 is TGCGCCAGCAGCCAACCACCCCCCGGGGGGACGAACATTCAGTACTTC. It yields the protein CASSQPPPGGTNIQYF.

The chain combines TRBV6-2 or TRBV6-3 with TRBJ1-1; 7 bases map to TRBD1. Germline CDR1 and CDR2: MNHEY and SVGEGT. Trimming removed 7 bases from V and 4 bases from J; junction bases left unmatched: 6. This CDR3 is 13 amino acids long. CDR3 in amino acids: CASTRTGVTEAFF. In DNA form, the CDR3 reads TGTGCCAGCACCCGAACAGGGGTCACTGAAGCTTTCTTT.

At least ten counts were recorded for this clonotype. The chain couples TRBV20-1 to TRBJ2-7; the D call may be TRBD1 or TRBD2 (5 bases each). The V gene's germline CDR1 is DFQATT and CDR2 SNEGSKA (reference sequence). The CDR3 loop spans 11 amino acids. CDR3 protein: CSGTDSYEQYF. In DNA, the CDR3 is TGCAGCGGGACGGACTCCTACGAGCAGTACTTC.

This clonotype came up many times. Relative to the germline gene, one junction end is altered; a read error may explain this. The V and J genes are TRBV7-7 and TRBJ2-7; 9 nucleotides agree with TRBD1. The CDR3 is 14 residues long. The germline V gene encodes CDR1 SSHAT and CDR2 FNYEAQ (reference sequence). This CDR3 reads CASSPRTGEYEQYF. The CDR3 nucleotides are TGTGCTAGCAGCCCCCGGACAGGGGAGTACGAGCAGTACTTC.

The chain employs TRBV11-1 and TRBJ2-3, with 16 bases identical to TRBD2. The CDR3 consists of 19 residues. CDR1 and CDR2 (germline): SGHAT, FQDESV (reference sequence). Trimming removed 5 bases from V and 4 bases from J; junction bases left unmatched: 12. In nucleotides, the CDR3 is TGTGCCAGCAGCCCGGGACTAGCGGGAGGGCCCTCGGCGTCAGATACGCAGTATTTT. Amino acid sequence: CASSPGLAGGPSASDTQYF.

By share, this clonotype counts as medium-sized. The chain is built from TRBV27 and TRBJ2-7; 7 bases line up with TRBD2. CDR1 is MNHEY and CDR2 is SMNVEV in the germline V gene (reference sequence). This CDR3 region has 16 residues. Germline trimming cut 5 bases from V and 5 bases from J; bases unmatched to any gene: 15. This CDR3 is CASSPIRRELVDEQYF. The CDR3 DNA is TGTGCCAGCAGTCCCATTAGGCGGGAGTTAGTTGACGAGCAGTACTTC.

This clonotype was seen at least ten times. The chain recombines TRBV2 with TRBJ2-5, with 11 bases lining up with TRBD2. V shed 6 bases, J shed 4 bases, and the junction held 10 bases outside the gene matches. Germline lookup yields CDR1 SNHLY and CDR2 FYNNEI. The CDR3 extends over 16 amino acids. CDR3 loop: CASRSRSGGAGETQYF. The CDR3 nucleotides are TGTGCCAGCAGAAGCCGTAGCGGGGGGGCCGGAGAGACCCAGTACTTC.

At least ten counts were recorded for this clonotype. The CDR3 sequence: CAWSPWTSGGVGETQYF. CDR3 in DNA: TGTGCCTGGAGTCCCTGGACTAGCGGGGGTGTCGGGGAGACCCAGTACTTC. J is TRBJ2-5 and V is TRBV30, with 13 bases aligning to TRBD2. Germline assignment: CDR1 GTSNPN and CDR2 SVGIG (reference sequence). V shed 2 bases and J 5 bases; nucleotides not matched to a gene: 11. CDR3 size: 17 residues.

This clonotype has more than one count but fewer than ten. The J gene is TRBJ2-2, the V gene TRBV5-1; 7 bases agree with TRBD2. The CDR3 contains 15 residues. CDR1 is SGHRS, CDR2 YFSETQ, per germline. V lost 5 bases and J lost 3; bases outside the gene matches: 7. CDR3 loop: CASRRAGVDTGELFF. Here the CDR3 DNA reads TGCGCCAGCAGACGCGCGGGGGTGGACACCGGGGAGCTGTTTTTT.

This clonotype was found many times. The J gene is TRBJ1-6, the V gene TRBV30; D call uncertain. Trimming stripped 4 bases from V and 10 bases from J, with 14 bases between. The length of the CDR3 is 13 residues. The germline CDR1 and CDR2 sequences are GTSNPN and SVGIG (reference sequence). This chain's CDR3 is CAWTPKGGSPLHF. The CDR3 DNA reads TGTGCCTGGACCCCCAAGGGAGGGTCACCCCTCCACTTT.

In its sample, this clonotype was seen many times. The rearrangement uses TRBV24-1 and TRBJ2-7; 12 bases fit TRBD2. Germline V gives CDR1 KGHDR, CDR2 SFDVKD. With V trimmed by 4 bases and J by 5 bases, 5 bases remained unmatched. The CDR3 is 15 amino acids. Here the CDR3 reads CATSDASGRDHEQYF. CDR3 in DNA: TGTGCCACCAGTGACGCTAGCGGGAGGGACCACGAGCAGTACTTC.

This clonotype was found many times. The V gene is TRBV14, the J gene TRBJ2-1, with D possibly TRBD2 on 6 matching bases. With 4 bases removed from V and 4 bases from J, the gap between germline ends came to 14 bases. Germline-derived CDR1 and CDR2 are SGHDN and FVKESK. The CDR3 has 15 amino acids. DNA for the CDR3: TGTGCCAGCAGCCCTTCGGGACTCGGTTACAATGAGCAGTTCTTC. Translating it yields CASSPSGLGYNEQFF.

V gene TRBV20-1 combines with J gene TRBJ2-6, with D uncertain. This CDR3 spans 14 amino acids. Trimming pared 4 bases from V and 1 base from J, leaving 8 bases between. Germline V gene sequence: CDR1 DFQATT, CDR2 SNEGSKA (reference sequence). For the CDR3, the DNA is TGCAGTGCTATGGCGTTATCTGGGGCCAACGTCCTGACTTTC. Its protein product is CSAMALSGANVLTF.

This clonotype was seen at least ten times. This chain joins TRBV12-3 or TRBV12-4 and TRBJ1-5; D is unclear. Trimming stripped 4 bases from V and 5 bases from J, with 15 bases between. The CDR3 is made up of 15 amino acids. CDR3 loop: CASSYGDISYQPQHF. As DNA, the CDR3 is TGTGCCAGCAGTTATGGTGACATCTCTTATCAGCCCCAGCATTTT.

This clonotype has ten or more counts. This chain uses TRBV7-8 with TRBJ1-1, with D perhaps TRBD1 (6 bases). This CDR3 has 15 amino acids. V dropped 5 bases and J dropped 1 base, with 14 bases sitting between them. Germline CDR1 is SGHVS and CDR2 is FQNEAQ. In DNA form, the CDR3 reads TGTGCCAGCAGCCAACAGGGATTGGGGAACACTGAAGCTTTCTTT. As protein: CASSQQGLGNTEAFF.

In its sample, this clonotype was seen many times. V usage is TRBV6-5 and J usage is TRBJ1-4, with a tentative D call TRBD1 (5 bases). The V gene's germline CDR1 is MNHEY and CDR2 SVGAGI. V was cut by 2 bases and J by 3 bases, with 7 bases left in between. This CDR3 spans 14 amino acids. The chain's CDR3 is CASSYGASNEKLFF. As DNA, the CDR3 is TGTGCCAGCAGTTACGGGGCATCTAATGAAAAACTGTTTTTT.

This clonotype was counted ten times or more. This chain joins TRBV10-3 and TRBJ2-1, with D maybe TRBD1 (6 bases). CDR1 ENHRY and CDR2 SYGVKD come from the germline V gene. The V gene lost 0 bases and the J gene lost 9 bases, with 15 bases spanning the gap. The CDR3 totals 15 residues. CDR3 bases: TGTGCCATCAGTGAGTCTGGCGAGAGGGGGAGTGAGCAGTTCTTC. Residues: CAISESGERGSEQFF.